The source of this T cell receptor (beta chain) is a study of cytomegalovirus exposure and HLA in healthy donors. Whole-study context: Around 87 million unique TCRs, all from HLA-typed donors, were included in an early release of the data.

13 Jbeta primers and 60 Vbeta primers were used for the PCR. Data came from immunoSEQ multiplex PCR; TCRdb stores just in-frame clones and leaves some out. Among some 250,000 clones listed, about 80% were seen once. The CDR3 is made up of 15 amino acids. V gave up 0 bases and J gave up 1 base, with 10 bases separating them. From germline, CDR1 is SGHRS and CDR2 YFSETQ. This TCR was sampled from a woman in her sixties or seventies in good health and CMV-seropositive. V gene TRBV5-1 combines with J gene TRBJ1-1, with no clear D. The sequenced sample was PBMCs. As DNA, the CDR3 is TGCGCCAGCAGCTTGGCAGGCAAAGAGAACACTGAAGCTTTCTTT. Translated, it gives CASSLAGKENTEAFF. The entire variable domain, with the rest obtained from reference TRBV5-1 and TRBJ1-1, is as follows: KAGVTQTPRYLIKTRGQQVTLSCSPISGHRSVSWYQQTPGQGLQFLFEYFSETQRNKGNFPGRFSGRQFSNSRSEMNVSTLELGDSALYLCASSLAGKENTEAFFGQGTRLTVV.